This entry lists 31 T cell receptor beta chains sequenced from one sample in a study of cytomegalovirus exposure and HLA in healthy donors. The repertoire was sequenced with immunoSEQ multiplex PCR; TCRdb's copy has only in-frame clones and lacks some. This sample yields about 150,000 clones, of which roughly 89% are seen a single time; roughly 9.3% belongs to the top ten. The specimen sequenced was PBMCs. The receptors here all came from a woman aged 18-35 years in good health and CMV-seropositive.

In this sample, this clone turned up once. The gene calls are TRBV6-1 and TRBJ2-7, with D perhaps matching TRBD2 (6 bases). The germline V gene has CDR1 MNHNS and CDR2 SASEGT. The CDR3 covers 14 residues. Trimming stripped 3 bases from V and 4 bases from J, with 13 bases between. The CDR3 protein is CASSEGGTEYEQYF. The CDR3 DNA reads TGTGCCAGCAGTGAGGGAGGAACAGAGTACGAGCAGTACTTC.

The chain uses TRBV6-5 and TRBJ2-1; tentative D call: TRBD2 (5 bases). Trimming removed 5 bases at V and 4 bases at J, with 9 bases between. Germline V gene data show CDR1 as MNHEY and CDR2 as SVGAGI. The CDR3 is made up of 13 amino acids. DNA for the CDR3: TGTGCCAGCAGTCCCGGAGGATACAATGAGCAGTTCTTC. Encoded protein: CASSPGGYNEQFF.

Comment on this clone: This specimen includes other DNA sequences encoding the same CDR3. The rearrangement links TRBV19 to TRBJ1-5; 12 bases agree with TRBD1. CDR3 length: 14 residues. The V gene end was trimmed by 6 bases and the J gene end by 7 bases; junction bases not matched to a gene: 4. CDR1 and CDR2 from the germline V gene are LNHDA and SQIVND (reference sequence). Here the CDR3 DNA reads TGTGCCAGTAGCTTGGGACAGGGGGCACAGCCCCAGCATTTT. As protein: CASSLGQGAQPQHF.

In nucleotides, the CDR3 is TGTGCCAGCAGCTCTCCCACAGTCCGCTCTGGAAACACCATATATTTT. Translated: CASSSPTVRSGNTIYF. The chain links TRBV28 to TRBJ1-3, with D unresolved. This CDR3 contains 16 residues. Germline V CDR1 and CDR2: MDHEN, SYDVKM. The germline V and J ends were trimmed by 6 bases and 0 bases, with 15 bases remaining between them.

The genes are TRBV27 and TRBJ1-1, with D maybe TRBD1 (5 bases). The CDR3 has 13 residues. CDR1 is MNHEY and CDR2 is SMNVEV in the germline V gene (reference sequence). The V and J ends lost 5 bases and 1 base respectively, with 8 bases between them. CDR3 bases: TGTGCCAGCAGTCTAGACAGGAACACTGAAGCTTTCTTT. Residues: CASSLDRNTEAFF.

V gene TRBV19 combines with J gene TRBJ1-5; 11 nucleotides line up with TRBD1. CDR1 is LNHDA and CDR2 is SQIVND in the germline V gene (reference sequence). The CDR3 contains 14 residues. Losses at the gene ends were 3 bases for V and 6 bases for J; bases not matched to a gene: 1. CDR3 in DNA: TGTGCCAGTAGTATGGGGACAGGGGGTCAGCCCCAGCATTTT. This sequence encodes CASSMGTGGQPQHF. Full variable domain (missing parts from reference TRBV19 and TRBJ1-5): DGGITQSPKYLFRKEGQNVTLSCEQNLNHDAMYWYRQDPGQGLRLIYYSQIVNDFQKGDIAEGYSVSREKKESFPLTVTSAQKNPTAFYLCASSMGTGGQPQHFGDGTRLSIL.

The rearrangement uses TRBV13 and TRBJ2-7; TRBD1 matches at 9 bases. V trimming: 4 bases; J trimming: 2 bases; junction bases outside the gene matches: 6. Germline values: CDR1 PRHDT, CDR2 FYEKMQ (reference sequence). The CDR3 has 15 residues. The CDR3 region is CASSSGDRDTYEQYF. The CDR3 DNA follows: TGTGCCAGCAGCTCCGGGGACAGGGACACCTACGAGCAGTACTTC. Full variable domain (rest looked up from reference TRBV13 and TRBJ2-7): AAGVIQSPRHLIKEKRETATLKCYPIPRHDTVYWYQQGPGQDPQFLISFYEKMQSDKGSIPDRFSAQQFSDYHSELNMSSLELGDSALYFCASSSGDRDTYEQYFGPGTRLTVT.

This clone came up once. The V and J genes are TRBV9 and TRBJ2-5; maybe TRBD2 (5 bases). CDR1 and CDR2 from the germline V gene are SGDLS and YYNGEE. Deletions cut 4 bases from V and 1 base from J, with 11 bases between. This CDR3 comprises 14 residues. In DNA form, the CDR3 reads TGTGCCAGCAGCACCGGAGGACTCCAAGAGACCCAGTACTTC. Protein: CASSTGGLQETQYF.

V and J are TRBV19 and TRBJ2-5, with a tentative D call TRBD1 (6 bases). The CDR3 sequence is 16 residues long. Germline loops: CDR1 LNHDA, CDR2 SQIVND (reference sequence). V was clipped by 5 bases and J by 1 base, with 17 bases between them. As DNA, the CDR3 is TGTGCCAGTAGTTCTCCCCCGGGACAAAGCCAAGAGACCCAGTACTTC. Its protein product is CASSSPPGQSQETQYF.

CDR3 protein: CASSLDSSVASPLHF. CDR3 nucleotides: TGTGCCAGCAGCTTGGACAGCTCGGTGGCTTCACCCCTCCACTTT. This rearrangement joins TRBV13 to TRBJ1-6, with D possibly matching TRBD1 (6 bases). Per the germline V gene, CDR1 is PRHDT and CDR2 is FYEKMQ (reference sequence). Trimming cost V 3 bases and J 9 bases, with 15 bases left between them. CDR3 size: 15 residues.

The genes are TRBV4-3 and TRBJ1-1, with D possibly matching TRBD1 (6 bases). The CDR3 contains 14 residues. V was pared by 3 bases and J by 4 bases, with 12 bases between. CDR1 is LGHNA and CDR2 is YSLEER in the germline V gene. The CDR3 DNA sequence: TGCGCCAGCAGCCATGATGAAGGGGGCACTGAAGCTTTCTTT. This codes for CASSHDEGGTEAFF.

The chain couples TRBV7-2 to TRBJ2-3; no reliable D call. Germline lookup yields CDR1 SGHTA and CDR2 FQGNSA. The ends were cut back, 4 bases at V and 1 base at J, with 9 bases in the middle. This CDR3 has 14 residues. The CDR3 region has the DNA TGTGCCAGCAGCTCAACCGAGGGCACAGATACGCAGTATTTT. It translates to CASSSTEGTDTQYF.

The chain couples TRBV5-3 to TRBJ2-4; unclear D gene. TRBV5-3 is an ORF, and what it does is uncertain. V lost 4 bases to trimming and J lost 0 bases, with 14 bases between them. The CDR3 contains 16 residues. The CDR3 coding sequence is TGTGCCAGAAGCCCTCAGACTTGGTTAGCCAAAAACATTCAGTACTTC. Protein sequence: CARSPQTWLAKNIQYF.

The rearrangement uses TRBV5-6 and TRBJ2-5; 9 positions match TRBD1. The J call may be faulty, since TRBJ2-7 better matches the DNA end. Germline V gene sequence: CDR1 SGHDT, CDR2 YYEEEE. The CDR3 has 14 residues. The DNA of the CDR3 is TGTGCCAGCAGCTTGGGACAGGGGGTTGGCGAGCAGTACTTC. This encodes CASSLGQGVGEQYF.

The table lists this clone with a count of one. V gene TRBV12-2 combines with J gene TRBJ1-6; the table calls TRBD1, which could not be checked here. TRBV12-2 is noted as a pseudogene. CDR3 size: 16 residues. CDR3 DNA: TGTGCAAGTCGCTCACCCGACAGGGGCAGGAATTCACCCCTCCACTTT. It codes for CASRSPDRGRNSPLHF.

The V gene is TRBV27, the J gene TRBJ2-1, with D possibly TRBD1 on 7 matching bases. V was shortened by 0 bases and J by 6 bases, with 21 bases between the two germline ends. The CDR3 spans 18 residues. In germline, CDR1 is MNHEY, CDR2 SMNVEV (reference sequence). The CDR3 reads CASSLSSVRQGGSNEQFF. In DNA form, the CDR3 reads TGTGCCAGCAGTTTATCCAGCGTGCGGCAGGGGGGAAGCAATGAGCAGTTCTTC.

V is TRBV6-6 and J is TRBJ1-5; 8 bases are a match to TRBD1. The germline CDR1 and CDR2 sequences are MNHNY and SVGAGI (reference sequence). The CDR3 sequence is 13 residues long. After removal of 2 bases from V and 10 bases from J, the junction contained 4 bases not matched to a gene. The CDR3 loop reads CASSYTGQGPQHF. CDR3 bases: TGTGCCAGCAGTTACACCGGACAGGGCCCCCAGCATTTT.

This clone has only one observation. This chain joins TRBV11-2 and TRBJ2-7; TRBD1 matches at 8 bases. CDR1 SGHAT and CDR2 FQNNGV come from the germline V gene. This CDR3 has 14 amino acids. Trimming cost V 4 bases and J 4 bases; bases outside gene matches: 6. The DNA of the CDR3 is TGTGCCAGCAGCTCAGGACAGGGTGGATACGAGCAGTACTTC. Protein: CASSSGQGGYEQYF.

This rearrangement joins TRBV9 to TRBJ1-2; D possibly corresponds to TRBD1 (6 bases). CDR1 SGDLS and CDR2 YYNGEE come from the germline V gene. This CDR3 is built from 20 residues. Trimming took 3 bases from V and 0 from J, leaving 27 bases between them. The CDR3 is CASSATRGRPERMANYGYTF. CDR3 coding DNA: TGTGCCAGCAGCGCGACCAGGGGTAGGCCCGAACGAATGGCTAACTATGGCTACACCTTC.

The chain recombines TRBV18 with TRBJ1-4; D is unresolved. CDR1 and CDR2 (germline): KGHSH, LQKENI. The CDR3 covers 14 residues. V was cut by 1 base and J by 2 bases, with 5 bases left in between. CDR3 sequence (DNA): TGTGCCAGCTCACCACGTGGCACTAATGAAAAACTGTTTTTT. Its translation is CASSPRGTNEKLFF.

The V gene is TRBV19, the J gene TRBJ1-1; a possible D gene is TRBD1 (5 bases). V lost 7 bases, J lost 7 bases, and 16 bases lay in between. Germline V CDR1 and CDR2: LNHDA, SQIVND (reference sequence). This CDR3 is 13 amino acids long. The DNA for the CDR3 is TGTGCCAGTACCCTGGGAGGGGCTGTTGAAGCTTTCTTT. Protein product: CASTLGGAVEAFF. Complete variable domain (other parts from reference TRBV19 and TRBJ1-1): DGGITQSPKYLFRKEGQNVTLSCEQNLNHDAMYWYRQDPGQGLRLIYYSQIVNDFQKGDIAEGYSVSREKKESFPLTVTSAQKNPTAFYLCASTLGGAVEAFFGQGTRLTVV.

V is TRBV11-2 and J is TRBJ2-5; a weak D match, TRBD2 (5 bases). V was pared by 4 bases and J by 2 bases, with 8 bases between. The V gene's germline CDR1 is SGHAT and CDR2 FQNNGV. The CDR3 covers 13 residues. The chain's CDR3 is CASSSGIQETQYF. The CDR3 region has the DNA TGTGCCAGCAGCTCGGGAATACAAGAGACCCAGTACTTC.

J is TRBJ2-7 and V is TRBV7-6; perhaps TRBD1 as D (5 bases). Germline loops: CDR1 SGHVS, CDR2 FNYEAQ. The V and J ends lost 0 bases and 3 bases respectively, with 9 bases between them. CDR3 length: 14 residues. The CDR3 region is CASSLAAGHYEQYF. CDR3 nucleotides: TGTGCCAGCAGCTTAGCTGCAGGACACTACGAGCAGTACTTC.

In this sample, this clone turned up once. V usage is TRBV28 and J usage is TRBJ1-3; 9 bases agree with TRBD1. The junction had 4 bases not matched to a gene; V was cut back by 2 bases and J by 8 bases. Germline CDR1 and CDR2: MDHEN and SYDVKM. This CDR3 comprises 14 residues. In nucleotides, the CDR3 is TGTGCCAGCAGTTTAGGGGGACAGGGAGACACCATATATTTT. Translation gives CASSLGGQGDTIYF.

In this sample, this clone turned up a few times. This rearrangement joins TRBV4-2 to TRBJ1-6; 7 bases match TRBD1. Germline lookup yields CDR1 LGHNA and CDR2 YNFKEQ. This CDR3 is 16 amino acids long. V lost 1 base and J lost 6; bases outside the gene matches: 6. The CDR3 here is CASSQGRGRFNSPLHF. In DNA form, the CDR3 reads TGTGCCAGCAGCCAAGGAAGGGGGCGGTTTAATTCACCCCTCCACTTT.

The chain is built from TRBV15 and TRBJ1-4; 7 bases align to TRBD1. This CDR3 is built from 15 residues. The germline gives CDR1 LNHNV, CDR2 YYDKDF (reference sequence). V lost 8 bases, J lost 8 bases, and 14 bases stayed unmatched. This CDR3 is CATRESGGRGEKLFF. For the CDR3, the DNA is TGTGCCACCCGCGAATCAGGGGGTCGCGGGGAAAAACTGTTTTTT.

The rearrangement links TRBV10-2 to TRBJ1-3; 7 bases map to TRBD1. This CDR3 region has 14 residues. Germline CDR1 is WSHSY and CDR2 is SAAADI. J gave up 1 base and V 6 bases, and 3 bases lay outside the gene matches. CDR3 amino acids: CASRETGSGNTIYF. The CDR3 DNA sequence: TGCGCCAGCAGGGAGACAGGGTCTGGAAACACCATATATTTT.

The rearrangement links TRBV30 to TRBJ1-1; 7 positions agree with TRBD1. The CDR3 covers 13 residues. Germline-derived CDR1 and CDR2 are GTSNPN and SVGIG (reference sequence). V lost 5 bases and J lost 1; bases outside the gene matches: 4. The CDR3 is CAWSRQGNTEAFF. The CDR3 DNA reads as TGTGCCTGGTCTCGACAGGGGAACACTGAAGCTTTCTTT.

The genes are TRBV1 and TRBJ2-5; the table calls TRBD2, which could not be checked here. TRBV1 is recorded as a pseudogene. The CDR3 length is 18 residues. The CDR3 spells CTSSQELSSGAIQETQYF. In DNA form, the CDR3 reads TGCACCAGCAGCCAAGAATTATCTAGCGGGGCAATCCAAGAGACCCAGTACTTC.

This clone was detected only once. CDR3 protein: CASSDGQGYEQYF. The CDR3 DNA sequence: TGTGCCAGCAGTGATGGACAGGGCTACGAGCAGTACTTC. V is TRBV2 and J is TRBJ2-7, with 8 nucleotides matching TRBD1. CDR3 length: 13 amino acids. CDR1 is SNHLY and CDR2 is FYNNEI in the germline V gene. The V gene end was trimmed by 3 bases and the J gene end by 3 bases; junction bases not matched to a gene: 1.

The chain carries TRBV28 and TRBJ1-6; 11 nucleotides align to TRBD1. V was clipped by 3 bases and J by 11 bases; unmatched bases: 6. CDR3 length equals 15 residues. Looked up from germline, CDR1 is MDHEN and CDR2 is SYDVKM. For the CDR3, the DNA is TGTGCCAGCAGTTTGCGGACAGGGGGCTTTACACCCCTCCACTTT. Protein product: CASSLRTGGFTPLHF.